This T cell receptor (beta chain) is drawn from a study of CXCR3-negative and CXCR3-positive naive CD8 T cells. Study-level findings and limits: Hydrophobicity of TRB CDR3s was greater in CXCR3-positive naive cells than in CXCR3-negative naive cells.

In regard to this clonotype: Its antigen is currently unknown.

Germline CDR1 reads SEHNR; CDR2 reads FQNEAQ (reference sequence). CDR3 length: 15 residues. 5' RACE with UMI labels generated the TRB cDNA libraries. Using the 5' RACE reads, TCRdb records one entry per CDR3 protein without DNA. The repertoire table contains approximately 130,000 distinct CDR3 sequences. Phenotypically, naive CD8+ T cells corresponded to CD45RO-CCR7+CD27+CD95-. Sequenced sample: naive CXCR3+ CD8+ T cells from blood. Subset meaning: CD45RO-CCR7+CD27+CD95- naive CD8+ T cells expressing CXCR3 (TNR3+). V gene TRBV7-9 combines with J gene TRBJ2-1; checking the TCRdb D call of TRBD1 is not possible without DNA. The clonotype comes from a human donor in good health. Some clones in this sample may be carry-over from other donors' samples. The CDR3 sequence is CASSSEWGRLNEQFF.